This T cell receptor (beta chain) was captured in a study of long-term antiretroviral therapy in people with HIV. Notes on the study in general: Every time point showed a repertoire led by clones expanded before ART. The ART regimens used between about 2004 and 2018 may be less effective than current ones. CDR3 length ranges were narrower in HIV repertoires than in controls.

Each sample contained roughly 0.95-11 million cryopreserved PBMC, thawed before DNA extraction. In the case of this clone: Antigen specificity is unknown.

In germline, CDR1 is SGHRS, CDR2 YFSETQ. The ends lost 4 bases at V and 5 bases at J; junction bases unmatched: 17. There are 17 residues in the CDR3. The assay, immunoSEQ v3.0, was run at survey level. The repertoire was sequenced with immunoSEQ multiplex PCR; TCRdb's copy has only in-frame clones and lacks some. This table has about 29,000 clones, 95% appearing once. The V call is TRBV5-1, the J call TRBJ2-5, with 7 bases identical to TRBD1. The sequences come from unsorted PBMCs, collected 5.3 years after starting antiretroviral therapy. This clonotype originated in a man aged 30-40 years with HIV. CDR3 coding DNA: TGCGCCAGCAGCCCTAACCCGGACAGGCTGAGACGGGAGACCCAGTACTTC. Translating it yields CASSPNPDRLRRETQYF.